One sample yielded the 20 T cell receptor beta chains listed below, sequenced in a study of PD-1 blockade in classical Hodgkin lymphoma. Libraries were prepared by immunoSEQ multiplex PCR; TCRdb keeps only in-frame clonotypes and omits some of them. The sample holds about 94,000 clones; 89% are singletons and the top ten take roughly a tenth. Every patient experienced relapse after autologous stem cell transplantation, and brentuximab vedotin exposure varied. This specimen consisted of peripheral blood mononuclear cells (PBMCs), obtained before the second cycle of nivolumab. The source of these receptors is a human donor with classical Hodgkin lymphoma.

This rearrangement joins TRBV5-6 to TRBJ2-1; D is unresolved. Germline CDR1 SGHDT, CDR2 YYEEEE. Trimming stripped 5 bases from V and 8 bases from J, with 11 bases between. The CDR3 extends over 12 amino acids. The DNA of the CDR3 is TGTGCCAGCAGTTATCGAGCCGATGAGCAGTTCTTC. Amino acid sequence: CASSYRADEQFF. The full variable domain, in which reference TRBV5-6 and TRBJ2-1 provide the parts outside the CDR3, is DAGVTQSPTHLIKTRGQQVTLRCSPKSGHDTVSWYQQALGQGPQFIFQYYEEEERQRGNFPDRFSGHQFPNYSSELNVNALLLGDSALYLCASSYRADEQFFGPGTRLTVL.

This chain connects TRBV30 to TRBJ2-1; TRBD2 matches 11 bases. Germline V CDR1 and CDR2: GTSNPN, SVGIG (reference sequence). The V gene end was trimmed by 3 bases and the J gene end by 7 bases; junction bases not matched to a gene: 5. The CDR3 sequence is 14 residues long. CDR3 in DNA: TGTGCCTGGAGGCCTAGCGGGAGGTGGAATGAGCAGTTCTTC. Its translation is CAWRPSGRWNEQFF.

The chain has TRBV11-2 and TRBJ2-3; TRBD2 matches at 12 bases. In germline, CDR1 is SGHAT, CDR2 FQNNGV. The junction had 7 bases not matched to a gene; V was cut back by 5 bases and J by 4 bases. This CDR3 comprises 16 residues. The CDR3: CASSPTSGSPPDTQYF. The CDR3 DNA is TGTGCCAGCAGCCCGACTAGCGGGAGCCCCCCAGATACGCAGTATTTT. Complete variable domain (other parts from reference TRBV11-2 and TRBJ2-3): EAGVAQSPRYKIIEKRQSVAFWCNPISGHATLYWYQQILGQGPKLLIQFQNNGVVDDSQLPKDRFSAERLKGVDSTLKIQPAKLEDSAVYLCASSPTSGSPPDTQYFGPGTRLTVL.

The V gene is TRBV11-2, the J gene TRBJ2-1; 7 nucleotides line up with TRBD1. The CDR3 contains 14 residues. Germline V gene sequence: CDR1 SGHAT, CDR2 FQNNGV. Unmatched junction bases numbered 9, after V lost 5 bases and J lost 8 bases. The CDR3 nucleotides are TGTGCCAGCAGCCTACAGGGGTCGATATATGAGCAGTTCTTC. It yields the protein CASSLQGSIYEQFF.

CDR3: CASSGRGLGTKNIQYF. The CDR3 nucleotides read TGTGCCAGCAGCGGTCGGGGCCTCGGAACCAAAAACATTCAGTACTTC. The rearrangement links TRBV27 to TRBJ2-4; D is perhaps TRBD1 or TRBD2 (5 bases each). The V and J ends lost 6 bases and 2 bases respectively, with 17 bases between them. CDR1 is MNHEY and CDR2 is SMNVEV in the germline V gene (reference sequence). This CDR3 has 16 residues.

The DNA for the CDR3 is TGTGCCAGCAGCCTGATGACAATTCGCAGCTCTGGAAACACCATATATTTT. Its protein product is CASSLMTIRSSGNTIYF. V and J are TRBV7-8 and TRBJ1-3; D gene unclear. V was shortened by 5 bases and J by 0 bases, with 17 bases between the two germline ends. The CDR3 extends over 17 amino acids. Germline CDR1 reads SGHVS; CDR2 reads FQNEAQ.

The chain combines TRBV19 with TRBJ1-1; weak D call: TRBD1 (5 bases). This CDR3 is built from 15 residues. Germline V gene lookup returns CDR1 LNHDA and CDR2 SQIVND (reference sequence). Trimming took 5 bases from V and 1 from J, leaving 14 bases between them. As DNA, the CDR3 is TGTGCCAGTAGTCCCACGTGGGGGGGGAACACTGAAGCTTTCTTT. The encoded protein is CASSPTWGGNTEAFF.

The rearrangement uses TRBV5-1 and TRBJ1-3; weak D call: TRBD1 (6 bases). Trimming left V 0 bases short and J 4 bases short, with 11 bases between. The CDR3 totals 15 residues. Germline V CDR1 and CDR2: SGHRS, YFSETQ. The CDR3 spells CASSLDGGLGNTIYF. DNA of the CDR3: TGCGCCAGCAGCTTGGACGGGGGCCTCGGAAACACCATATATTTT.

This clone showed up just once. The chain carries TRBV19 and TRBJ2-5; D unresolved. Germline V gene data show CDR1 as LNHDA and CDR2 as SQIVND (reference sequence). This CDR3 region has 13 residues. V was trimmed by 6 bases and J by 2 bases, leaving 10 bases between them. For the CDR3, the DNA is TGTGCCAGTAGACCAGCAGGACAAGAGACCCAGTACTTC. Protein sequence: CASRPAGQETQYF.

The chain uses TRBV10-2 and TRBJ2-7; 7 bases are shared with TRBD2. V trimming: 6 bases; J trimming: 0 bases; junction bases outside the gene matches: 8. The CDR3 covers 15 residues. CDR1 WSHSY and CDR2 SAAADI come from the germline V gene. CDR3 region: CASSLVGGSSYEQYF. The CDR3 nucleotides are TGCGCCAGCAGCCTGGTCGGGGGGAGCTCCTACGAGCAGTACTTC.

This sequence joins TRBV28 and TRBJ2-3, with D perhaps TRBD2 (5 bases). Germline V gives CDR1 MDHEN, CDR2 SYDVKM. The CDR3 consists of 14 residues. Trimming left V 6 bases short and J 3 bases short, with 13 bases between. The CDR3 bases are TGTGCCAGCAGCCGAACCGGGGTAACAGATACGCAGTATTTT. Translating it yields CASSRTGVTDTQYF. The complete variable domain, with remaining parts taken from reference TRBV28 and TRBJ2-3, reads DVKVTQSSRYLVKRTGEKVFLECVQDMDHENMFWYRQDPGLGLRLIYFSYDVKMKEKGDIPEGYSVSREKKERFSLILESASTNQTSMYLCASSRTGVTDTQYFGPGTRLTVL.

The CDR3 here is CASRSAGGPFAGELFF. DNA for the CDR3: TGTGCCAGTAGATCGGCGGGGGGCCCCTTCGCCGGGGAGCTGTTTTTT. The chain combines TRBV19 with TRBJ2-2, with 8 positions matching TRBD2. Per the germline V gene, CDR1 is LNHDA and CDR2 is SQIVND (reference sequence). The ends lost 6 bases at V and 6 bases at J; junction bases unmatched: 12. This CDR3 is 16 amino acids long.

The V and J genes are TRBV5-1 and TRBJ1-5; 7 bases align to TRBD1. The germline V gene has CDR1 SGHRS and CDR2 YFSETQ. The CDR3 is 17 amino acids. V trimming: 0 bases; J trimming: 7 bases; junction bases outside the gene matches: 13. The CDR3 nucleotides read TGCGCCAGCAGCTTGGTCGCACTGGAACAGGGGTCCCAGCCCCAGCATTTT. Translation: CASSLVALEQGSQPQHF. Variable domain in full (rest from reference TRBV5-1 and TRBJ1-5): KAGVTQTPRYLIKTRGQQVTLSCSPISGHRSVSWYQQTPGQGLQFLFEYFSETQRNKGNFPGRFSGRQFSNSRSEMNVSTLELGDSALYLCASSLVALEQGSQPQHFGDGTRLSIL.

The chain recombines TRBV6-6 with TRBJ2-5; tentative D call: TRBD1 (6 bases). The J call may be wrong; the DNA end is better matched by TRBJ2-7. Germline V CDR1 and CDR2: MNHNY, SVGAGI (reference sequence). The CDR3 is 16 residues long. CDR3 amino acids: CASRGRQADSSYEQYF. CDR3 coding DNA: TGTGCCAGCAGGGGCAGACAGGCCGACAGCTCCTACGAGCAGTACTTC.

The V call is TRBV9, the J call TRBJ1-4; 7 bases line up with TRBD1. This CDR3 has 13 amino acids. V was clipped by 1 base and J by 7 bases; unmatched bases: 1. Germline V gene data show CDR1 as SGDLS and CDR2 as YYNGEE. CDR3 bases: TGTGCCAGCAGCGTATCAGGGGGTGAAAAACTGTTTTTT. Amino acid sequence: CASSVSGGEKLFF.

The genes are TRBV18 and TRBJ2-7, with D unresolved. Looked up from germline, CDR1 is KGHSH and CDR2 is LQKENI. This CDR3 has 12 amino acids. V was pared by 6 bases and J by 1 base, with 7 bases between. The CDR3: CASSAQSYEQYF. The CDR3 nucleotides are TGTGCCAGCTCCGCGCAGTCCTACGAGCAGTACTTC.

CDR3 sequence: CASSRRAQETQYF. The CDR3 coding sequence is TGTGCCAGCTCACGACGGGCACAAGAGACCCAGTACTTC. The chain has TRBV18 and TRBJ2-5; D uncertain. V dropped 4 bases and J dropped 2 bases, with 8 bases sitting between them. The CDR3 consists of 13 residues. Germline CDR1 reads KGHSH; CDR2 reads LQKENI.

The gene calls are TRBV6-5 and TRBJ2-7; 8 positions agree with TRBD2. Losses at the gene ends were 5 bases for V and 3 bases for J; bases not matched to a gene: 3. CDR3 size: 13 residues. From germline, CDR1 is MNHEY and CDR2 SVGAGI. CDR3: CASSPGGRYEQYF. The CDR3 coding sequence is TGTGCCAGCAGTCCGGGGGGGCGCTACGAGCAGTACTTC.

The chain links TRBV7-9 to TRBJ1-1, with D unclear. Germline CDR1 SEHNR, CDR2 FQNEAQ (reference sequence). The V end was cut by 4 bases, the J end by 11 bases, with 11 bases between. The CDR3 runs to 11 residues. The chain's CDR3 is CASSSNSDAFF. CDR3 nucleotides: TGTGCCAGCAGCTCAAATTCGGACGCTTTCTTT.

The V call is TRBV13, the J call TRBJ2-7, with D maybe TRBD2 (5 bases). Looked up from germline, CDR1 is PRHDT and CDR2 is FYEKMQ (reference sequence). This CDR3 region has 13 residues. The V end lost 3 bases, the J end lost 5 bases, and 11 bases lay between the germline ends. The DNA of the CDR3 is TGTGCCAGCAGCTTCACCCACGGGGACGAGCAGTACTTC. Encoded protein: CASSFTHGDEQYF.